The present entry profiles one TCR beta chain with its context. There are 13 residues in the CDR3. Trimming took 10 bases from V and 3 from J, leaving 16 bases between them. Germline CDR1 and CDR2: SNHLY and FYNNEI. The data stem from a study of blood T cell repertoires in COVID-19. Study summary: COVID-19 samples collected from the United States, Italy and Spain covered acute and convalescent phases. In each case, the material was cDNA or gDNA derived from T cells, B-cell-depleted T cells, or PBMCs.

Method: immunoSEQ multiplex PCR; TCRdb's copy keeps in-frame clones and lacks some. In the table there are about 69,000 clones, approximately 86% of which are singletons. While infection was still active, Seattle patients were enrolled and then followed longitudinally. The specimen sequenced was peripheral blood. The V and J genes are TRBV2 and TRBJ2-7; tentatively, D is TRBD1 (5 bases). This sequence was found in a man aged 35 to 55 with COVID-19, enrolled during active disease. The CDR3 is CATRGPGIYEQYF. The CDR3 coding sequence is TGTGCCACCCGTGGCCCAGGGATCTACGAGCAGTACTTC. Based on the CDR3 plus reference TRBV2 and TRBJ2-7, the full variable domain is EPEVTQTPSHQVTQMGQEVILRCVPISNHLYFYWYRQILGQKVEFLVSFYNNEISEKSEIFDDQFSVERPDGSNFTLKIRSTKLEDSAMYFCATRGPGIYEQYFGPGTRLTVT.